This paragraph covers one T cell receptor beta chain sequence. This sample stems from a study of blood T cell repertoires in COVID-19. Across the study: Samples taken during acute and convalescent COVID-19 were collected in the United States, Italy and Spain. Sources were T cells, B-cell-depleted T cells, or PBMCs; the material itself was cDNA or gDNA.

The germline V and J ends were trimmed by 0 bases and 8 bases, with 8 bases remaining between them. From germline, CDR1 is GTSNPN and CDR2 SVGIG (reference sequence). The CDR3 consists of 12 residues. Authors' methods: Counts of nucleated cells, estimated from reference gene primer amplification, were obtained. Profiled with immunoSEQ multiplex PCR; TCRdb holds only in-frame clones, not every one. V and J calls and clone size come straight from that table; D and trimming were deduced from the DNA. The sample holds 14,000 to 15,000 clones; 92% are singletons and the top ten take 7.6%. The sequence was collected from a human donor with active COVID-19. The donor label of this sample is uncertain. The chain links TRBV30 to TRBJ2-1, with a tentative D call TRBD2 (5 bases). The sequencing sample was made of peripheral blood. CDR3 nucleotide sequence: TGTGCCTGGAGTGTACTAGGGTATGAGCAGTTCTTC. It translates to CAWSVLGYEQFF. The full variable domain, completed using reference TRBV30 and TRBJ2-1, is SQTIHQWPATLVQPVGSPLSLECTVEGTSNPNLYWYRQAAGRGLQLLFYSVGIGQISSEVPQNLSASRPQDRQFILSSKKLLLSDSGFYLCAWSVLGYEQFFGPGTRLTVL.